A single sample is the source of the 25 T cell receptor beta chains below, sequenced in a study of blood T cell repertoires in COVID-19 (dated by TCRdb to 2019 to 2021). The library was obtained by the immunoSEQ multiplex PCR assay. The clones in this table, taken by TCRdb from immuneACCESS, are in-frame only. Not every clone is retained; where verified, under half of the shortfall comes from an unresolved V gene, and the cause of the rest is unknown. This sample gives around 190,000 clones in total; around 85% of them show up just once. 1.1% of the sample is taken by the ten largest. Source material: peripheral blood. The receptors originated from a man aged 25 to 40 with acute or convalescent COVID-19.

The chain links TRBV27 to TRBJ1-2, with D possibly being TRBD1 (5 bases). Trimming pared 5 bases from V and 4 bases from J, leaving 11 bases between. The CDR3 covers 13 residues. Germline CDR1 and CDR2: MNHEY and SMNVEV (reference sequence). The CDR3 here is CASSGQGAYGYTF. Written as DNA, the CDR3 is TGTGCCAGCAGTGGTCAGGGTGCCTATGGCTACACCTTC.

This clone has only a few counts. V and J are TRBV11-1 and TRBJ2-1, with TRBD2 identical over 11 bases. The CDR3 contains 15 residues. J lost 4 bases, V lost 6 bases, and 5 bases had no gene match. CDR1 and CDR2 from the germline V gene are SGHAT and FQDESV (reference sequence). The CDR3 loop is CASSRRLAGYNEQFF. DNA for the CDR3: TGTGCCAGCAGTCGAAGACTAGCGGGGTACAATGAGCAGTTCTTC. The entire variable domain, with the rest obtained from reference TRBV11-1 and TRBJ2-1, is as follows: EAEVAQSPRYKITEKSQAVAFWCDPISGHATLYWYRQILGQGPELLVQFQDESVVDDSQLPKDRFSAERLKGVDSTLKIQPAELGDSAMYLCASSRRLAGYNEQFFGPGTRLTVL.

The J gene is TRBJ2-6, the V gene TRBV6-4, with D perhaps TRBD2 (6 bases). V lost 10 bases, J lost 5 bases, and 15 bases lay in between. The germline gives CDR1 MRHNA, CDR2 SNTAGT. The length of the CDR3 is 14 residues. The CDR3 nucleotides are TGTGCCACCGGCCGGGACTTACGGGCCAACGTCCTGACTTTC. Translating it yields CATGRDLRANVLTF.

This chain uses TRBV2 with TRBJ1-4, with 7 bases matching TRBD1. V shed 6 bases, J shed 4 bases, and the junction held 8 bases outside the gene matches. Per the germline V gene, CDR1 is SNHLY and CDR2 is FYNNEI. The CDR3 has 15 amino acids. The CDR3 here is CASSLDRRDNEKLFF. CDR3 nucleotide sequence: TGTGCCAGCAGCTTGGACAGGAGGGATAATGAAAAACTGTTTTTT.

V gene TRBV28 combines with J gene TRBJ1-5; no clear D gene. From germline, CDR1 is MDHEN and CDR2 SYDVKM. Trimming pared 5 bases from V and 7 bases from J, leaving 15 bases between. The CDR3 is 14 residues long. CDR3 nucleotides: TGTGCCAGCAGTACCGTTTGGGCGAGACAGCCCCAGCATTTT. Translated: CASSTVWARQPQHF. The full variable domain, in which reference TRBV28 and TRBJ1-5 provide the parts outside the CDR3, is DVKVTQSSRYLVKRTGEKVFLECVQDMDHENMFWYRQDPGLGLRLIYFSYDVKMKEKGDIPEGYSVSREKKERFSLILESASTNQTSMYLCASSTVWARQPQHFGDGTRLSIL.

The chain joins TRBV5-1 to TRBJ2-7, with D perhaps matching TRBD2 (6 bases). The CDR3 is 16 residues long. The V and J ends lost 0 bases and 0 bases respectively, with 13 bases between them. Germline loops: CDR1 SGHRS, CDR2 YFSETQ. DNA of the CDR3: TGCGCCAGCAGCTTGGTATCCCGGGAGAGCTCCTACGAGCAGTACTTC. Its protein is CASSLVSRESSYEQYF.

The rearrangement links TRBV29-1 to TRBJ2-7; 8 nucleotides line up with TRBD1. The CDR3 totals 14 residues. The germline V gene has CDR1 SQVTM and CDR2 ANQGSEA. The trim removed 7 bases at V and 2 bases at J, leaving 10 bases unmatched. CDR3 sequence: CSATGQGGPYEQYF. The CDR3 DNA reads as TGCAGCGCCACCGGACAGGGTGGACCCTACGAGCAGTACTTC.

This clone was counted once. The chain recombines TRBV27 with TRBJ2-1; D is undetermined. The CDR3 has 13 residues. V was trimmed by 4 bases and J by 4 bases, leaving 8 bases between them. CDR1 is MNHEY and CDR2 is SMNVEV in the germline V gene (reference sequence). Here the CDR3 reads CASSWQAYNEQFF. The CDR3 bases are TGTGCCAGCAGTTGGCAGGCATACAATGAGCAGTTCTTC.

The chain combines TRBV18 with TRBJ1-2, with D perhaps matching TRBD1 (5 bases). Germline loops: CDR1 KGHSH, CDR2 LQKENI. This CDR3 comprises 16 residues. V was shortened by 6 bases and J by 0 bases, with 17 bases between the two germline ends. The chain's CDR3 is CASSPRRQYSNYGYTF. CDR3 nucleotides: TGTGCCAGCTCTCCTAGGCGACAGTACTCTAACTATGGCTACACCTTC. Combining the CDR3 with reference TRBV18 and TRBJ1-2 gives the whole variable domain NAGVMQNPRHLVRRRGQEARLRCSPMKGHSHVYWYRQLPEEGLKFMVYLQKENIIDESGMPKERFSAEFPKEGPSILRIQQVVRGDSAAYFCASSPRRQYSNYGYTFGSGTRLTVV.

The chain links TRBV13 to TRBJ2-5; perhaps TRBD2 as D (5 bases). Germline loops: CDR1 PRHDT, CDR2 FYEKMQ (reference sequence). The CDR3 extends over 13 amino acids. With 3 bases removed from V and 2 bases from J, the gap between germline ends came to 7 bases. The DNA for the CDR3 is TGTGCCAGCAGCTTCGGGGAACAAGAGACCCAGTACTTC. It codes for CASSFGEQETQYF.

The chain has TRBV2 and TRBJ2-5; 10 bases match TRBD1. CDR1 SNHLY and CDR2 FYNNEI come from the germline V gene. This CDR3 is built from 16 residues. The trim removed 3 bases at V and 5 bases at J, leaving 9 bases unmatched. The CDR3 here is CASSDYWGTGVETQYF. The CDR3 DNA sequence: TGTGCCAGCAGTGATTATTGGGGGACAGGGGTTGAGACCCAGTACTTC.

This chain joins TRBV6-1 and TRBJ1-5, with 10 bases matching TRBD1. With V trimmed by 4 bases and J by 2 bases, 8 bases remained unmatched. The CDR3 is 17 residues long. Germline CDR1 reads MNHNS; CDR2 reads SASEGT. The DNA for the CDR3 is TGTGCCAGCAGTGTGTACCCTGGGACAGGGGGCAATCAGCCCCAGCATTTT. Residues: CASSVYPGTGGNQPQHF.

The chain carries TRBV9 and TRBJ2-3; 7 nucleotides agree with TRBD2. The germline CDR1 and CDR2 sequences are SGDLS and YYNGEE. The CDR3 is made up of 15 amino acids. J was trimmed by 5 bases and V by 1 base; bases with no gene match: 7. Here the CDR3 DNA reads TGTGCCAGCAGCGTAAAGGGAGGCGGGGGAGATACGCAGTATTTT. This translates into CASSVKGGGGDTQYF. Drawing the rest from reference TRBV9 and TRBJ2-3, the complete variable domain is DSGVTQTPKHLITATGQRVTLRCSPRSGDLSVYWYQQSLDQGLQFLIQYYNGEERAKGNILERFSAQQFPDLHSELNLSSLELGDSALYFCASSVKGGGGDTQYFGPGTRLTVL.

This CDR3 is CASRSNRASLTNYGYTF. The DNA for the CDR3 is TGTGCCAGCAGATCCAACAGGGCCTCTTTAACTAACTATGGCTACACCTTC. The rearrangement joins TRBV28 to TRBJ1-2; the D gene is possibly TRBD1 (6 bases). V was cut by 6 bases and J by 0 bases, with 20 bases left in between. Per the germline V gene, CDR1 is MDHEN and CDR2 is SYDVKM. The CDR3 sequence is 17 residues long.

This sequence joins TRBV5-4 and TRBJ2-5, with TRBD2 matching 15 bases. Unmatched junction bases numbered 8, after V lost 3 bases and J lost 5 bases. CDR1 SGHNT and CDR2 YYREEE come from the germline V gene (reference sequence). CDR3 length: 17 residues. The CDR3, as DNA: TGTGCCAGCAGCTCCTCCTCCGGGACTAGCGGGAGGGAGACCCAGTACTTC. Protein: CASSSSSGTSGRETQYF.

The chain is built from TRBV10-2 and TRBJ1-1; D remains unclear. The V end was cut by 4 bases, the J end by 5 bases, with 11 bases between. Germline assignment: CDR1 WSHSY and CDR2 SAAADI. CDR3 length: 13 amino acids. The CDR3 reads CASSVTRWTEAFF. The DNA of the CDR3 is TGCGCCAGCAGTGTGACTCGGTGGACTGAAGCTTTCTTT.

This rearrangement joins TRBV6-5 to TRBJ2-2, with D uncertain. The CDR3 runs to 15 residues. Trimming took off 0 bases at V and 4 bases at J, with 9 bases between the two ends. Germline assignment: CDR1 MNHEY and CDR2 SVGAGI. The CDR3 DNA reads TGTGCCAGCAGTTACTCACCAGTTTCCACCGGGGAGCTGTTTTTT. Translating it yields CASSYSPVSTGELFF.

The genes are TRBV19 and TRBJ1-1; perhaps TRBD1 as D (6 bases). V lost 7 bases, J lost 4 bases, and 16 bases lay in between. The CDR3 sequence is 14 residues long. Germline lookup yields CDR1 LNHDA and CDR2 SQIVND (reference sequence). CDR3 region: CASKGFDRTTEAFF. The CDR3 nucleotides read TGTGCCAGTAAGGGATTCGACAGGACCACTGAAGCTTTCTTT.

CDR3 sequence (DNA): TGTGCCAGCAGAAGCCTAGGAGAAAGCTATGGCTACACCTTC. It codes for CASRSLGESYGYTF. This rearrangement joins TRBV6-1 to TRBJ1-2; D ambiguous. CDR1 MNHNS and CDR2 SASEGT come from the germline V gene. The V and J ends lost 6 bases and 4 bases respectively, with 15 bases between them. The CDR3 consists of 14 residues.

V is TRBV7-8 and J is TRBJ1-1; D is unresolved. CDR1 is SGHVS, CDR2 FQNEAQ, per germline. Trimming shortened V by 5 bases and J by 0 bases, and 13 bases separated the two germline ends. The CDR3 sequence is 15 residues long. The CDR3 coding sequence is TGTGCCAGCAGCCACCGAGAGGGCTTGAACACTGAAGCTTTCTTT. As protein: CASSHREGLNTEAFF. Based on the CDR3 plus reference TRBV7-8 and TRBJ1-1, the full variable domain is GAGVSQSPRYKVAKRGQDVALRCDPISGHVSLFWYQQALGQGPEFLTYFQNEAQLDKSGLPSDRFFAERPEGSVSTLKIQRTQQEDSAVYLCASSHREGLNTEAFFGQGTRLTVV.

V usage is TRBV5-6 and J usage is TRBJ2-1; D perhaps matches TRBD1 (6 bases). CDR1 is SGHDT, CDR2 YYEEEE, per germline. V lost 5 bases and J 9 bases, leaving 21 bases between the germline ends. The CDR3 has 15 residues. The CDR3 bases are TGTGCCAGCAGGCACCGACAGGACCCGAGGGGTGAGCAGTTCTTC. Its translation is CASRHRQDPRGEQFF.

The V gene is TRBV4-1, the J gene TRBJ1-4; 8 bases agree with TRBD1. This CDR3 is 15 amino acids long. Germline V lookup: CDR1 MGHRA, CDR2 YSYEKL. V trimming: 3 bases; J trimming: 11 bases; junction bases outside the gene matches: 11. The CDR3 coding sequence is TGCGCCAGCAGCCACCCGGGACAGGCCAAGATCAAACTGTTTTTT. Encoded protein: CASSHPGQAKIKLFF.

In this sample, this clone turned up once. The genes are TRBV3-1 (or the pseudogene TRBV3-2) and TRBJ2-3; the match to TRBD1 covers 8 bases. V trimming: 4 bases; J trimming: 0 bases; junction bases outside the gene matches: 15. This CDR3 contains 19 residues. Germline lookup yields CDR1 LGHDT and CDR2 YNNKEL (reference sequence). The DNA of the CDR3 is TGTGCCAGCAGCCGAAACCGGATACAGGGGGGCACTAGCACAGATACGCAGTATTTT. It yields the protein CASSRNRIQGGTSTDTQYF.

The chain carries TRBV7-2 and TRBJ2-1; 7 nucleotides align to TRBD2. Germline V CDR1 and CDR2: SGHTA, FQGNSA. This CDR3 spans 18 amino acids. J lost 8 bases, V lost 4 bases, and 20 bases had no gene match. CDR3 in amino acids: CASSWGGRTLPAWDEQFF. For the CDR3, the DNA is TGTGCCAGCAGCTGGGGGGGTCGGACTCTTCCGGCATGGGATGAGCAGTTCTTC.

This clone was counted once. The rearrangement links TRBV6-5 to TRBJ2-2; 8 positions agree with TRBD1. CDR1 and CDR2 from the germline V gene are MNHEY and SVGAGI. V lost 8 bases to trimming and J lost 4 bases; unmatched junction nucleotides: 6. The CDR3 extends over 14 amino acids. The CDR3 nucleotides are TGTGCCAGCGGAAGGGACAGGTTCACCGGGGAGCTGTTTTTT. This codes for CASGRDRFTGELFF.